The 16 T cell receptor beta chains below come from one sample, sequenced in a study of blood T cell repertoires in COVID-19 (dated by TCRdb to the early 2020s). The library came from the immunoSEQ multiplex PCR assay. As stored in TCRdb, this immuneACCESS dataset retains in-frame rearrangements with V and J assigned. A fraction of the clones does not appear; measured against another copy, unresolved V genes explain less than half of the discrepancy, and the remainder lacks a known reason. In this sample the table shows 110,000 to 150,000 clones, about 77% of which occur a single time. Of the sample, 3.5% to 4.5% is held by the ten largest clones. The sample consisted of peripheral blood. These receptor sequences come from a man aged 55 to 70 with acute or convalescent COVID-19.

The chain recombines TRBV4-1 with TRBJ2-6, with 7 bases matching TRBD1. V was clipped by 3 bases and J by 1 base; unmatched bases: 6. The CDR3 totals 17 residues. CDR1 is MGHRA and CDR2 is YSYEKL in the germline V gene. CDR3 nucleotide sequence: TGCGCCAGCAGCCAGACTTTCAGGGGGTCTGGGGCCAACGTCCTGACTTTC. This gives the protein CASSQTFRGSGANVLTF.

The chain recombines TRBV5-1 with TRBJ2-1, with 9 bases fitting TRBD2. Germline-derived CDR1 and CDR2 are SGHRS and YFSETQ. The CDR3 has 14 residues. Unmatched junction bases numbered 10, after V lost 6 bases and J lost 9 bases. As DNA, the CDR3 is TGCGCCAGCAATTGGGCGGGAGGGACGTCTGAGCAGTTCTTC. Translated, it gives CASNWAGGTSEQFF. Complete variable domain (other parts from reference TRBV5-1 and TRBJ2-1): KAGVTQTPRYLIKTRGQQVTLSCSPISGHRSVSWYQQTPGQGLQFLFEYFSETQRNKGNFPGRFSGRQFSNSRSEMNVSTLELGDSALYLCASNWAGGTSEQFFGPGTRLTVL.

The CDR3 DNA reads TGTGCCAGCAGCCAAGCGAGGCGGATCGGGGAGCAGTACTTC. Its translation: CASSQARRIGEQYF. The chain couples TRBV3-1 (or the pseudogene TRBV3-2) to TRBJ2-7; D is unresolved. This CDR3 spans 14 amino acids. Germline lookup yields CDR1 LGHDT and CDR2 YNNKEL (reference sequence). V lost 1 base to trimming and J lost 7 bases, with 14 bases between them.

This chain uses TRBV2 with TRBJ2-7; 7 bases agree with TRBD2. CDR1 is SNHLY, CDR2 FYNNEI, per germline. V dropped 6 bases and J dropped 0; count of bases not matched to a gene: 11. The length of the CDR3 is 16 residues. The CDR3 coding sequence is TGTGCCAGCAGGGATCCCCCGGGACTAAGCTCCTACGAGCAGTACTTC. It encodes CASRDPPGLSSYEQYF.

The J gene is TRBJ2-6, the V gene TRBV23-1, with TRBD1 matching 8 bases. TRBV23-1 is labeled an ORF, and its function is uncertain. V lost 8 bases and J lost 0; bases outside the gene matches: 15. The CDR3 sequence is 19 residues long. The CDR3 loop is CASALPSGQVNSGANVLTF. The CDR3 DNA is TGCGCCAGCGCTCTACCATCGGGACAGGTTAACTCTGGGGCCAACGTCCTGACTTTC.

CDR3 amino acids: CASSEGTAPYEQYF. CDR3 nucleotides: TGCGCCAGCAGTGAAGGGACAGCACCCTACGAGCAGTACTTC. This chain uses TRBV10-1 with TRBJ2-7; 7 bases are shared with TRBD1. The CDR3 has 14 amino acids. Germline V gene data show CDR1 as WNHNN and CDR2 as SYGVQD (reference sequence). J gave up 2 bases and V 3 bases, and 4 bases lay outside the gene matches.

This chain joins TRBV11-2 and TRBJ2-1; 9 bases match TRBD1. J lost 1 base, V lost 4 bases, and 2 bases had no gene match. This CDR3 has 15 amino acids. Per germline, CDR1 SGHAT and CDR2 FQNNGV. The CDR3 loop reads CASSSDRGSYNEQFF. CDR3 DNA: TGTGCCAGCAGCTCCGACAGGGGGTCCTACAATGAGCAGTTCTTC.

The CDR3 nucleotides are TGTGCCAGCAGTTTATCTAGATTTGGTACGCAGTATTTT. This translates into CASSLSRFGTQYF. This rearrangement joins TRBV27 to TRBJ2-3, with unresolved D. CDR3 length: 13 residues. The V and J ends lost 0 bases and 8 bases respectively, with 9 bases between them. Germline V CDR1 and CDR2: MNHEY, SMNVEV (reference sequence).

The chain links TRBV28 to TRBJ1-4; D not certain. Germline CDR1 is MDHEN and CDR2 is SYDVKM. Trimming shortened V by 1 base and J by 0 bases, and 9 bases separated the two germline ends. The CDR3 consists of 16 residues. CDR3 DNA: TGTGCCAGCAGTTTATATAATCCAGCAACTAATGAAAAACTGTTTTTT. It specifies CASSLYNPATNEKLFF.

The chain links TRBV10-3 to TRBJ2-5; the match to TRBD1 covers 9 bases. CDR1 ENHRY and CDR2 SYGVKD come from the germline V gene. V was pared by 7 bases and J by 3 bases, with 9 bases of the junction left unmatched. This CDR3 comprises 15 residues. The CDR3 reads CAITATGTGKETQYF. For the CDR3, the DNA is TGTGCCATCACCGCAACCGGGACAGGGAAAGAGACCCAGTACTTC.

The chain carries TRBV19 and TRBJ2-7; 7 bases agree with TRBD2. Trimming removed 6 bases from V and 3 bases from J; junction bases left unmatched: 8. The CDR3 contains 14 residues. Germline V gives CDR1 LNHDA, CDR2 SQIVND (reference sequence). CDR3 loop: CASSPTGRGYEQYF. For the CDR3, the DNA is TGTGCCAGTAGCCCAACGGGGAGGGGCTACGAGCAGTACTTC.

CDR3 nucleotides: TGTGCCAGTAGTATGGGAACTAGCGGGTACAATGAGCAGTTCTTC. This codes for CASSMGTSGYNEQFF. The rearrangement links TRBV19 to TRBJ2-1; 9 bases align to TRBD2. Germline V lookup: CDR1 LNHDA, CDR2 SQIVND (reference sequence). The CDR3 consists of 15 residues. V trimming: 3 bases; J trimming: 4 bases; junction bases outside the gene matches: 4. Full variable domain (outside the CDR3, taken from reference TRBV19 and TRBJ2-1): DGGITQSPKYLFRKEGQNVTLSCEQNLNHDAMYWYRQDPGQGLRLIYYSQIVNDFQKGDIAEGYSVSREKKESFPLTVTSAQKNPTAFYLCASSMGTSGYNEQFFGPGTRLTVL.

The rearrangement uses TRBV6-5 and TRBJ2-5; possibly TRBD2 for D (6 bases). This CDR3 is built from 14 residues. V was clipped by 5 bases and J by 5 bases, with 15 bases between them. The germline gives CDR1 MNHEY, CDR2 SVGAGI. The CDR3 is CASSPWEEGETQYF. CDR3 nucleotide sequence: TGTGCCAGCAGTCCATGGGAGGAGGGGGAGACCCAGTACTTC.

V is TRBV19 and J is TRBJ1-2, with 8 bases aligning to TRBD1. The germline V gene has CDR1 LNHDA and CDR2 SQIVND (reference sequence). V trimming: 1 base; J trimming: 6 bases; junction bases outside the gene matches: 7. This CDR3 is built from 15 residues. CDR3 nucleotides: TGTGCCAGTAGTATAGCATTTGGACAGGGCCATGGCTACACCTTC. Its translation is CASSIAFGQGHGYTF.

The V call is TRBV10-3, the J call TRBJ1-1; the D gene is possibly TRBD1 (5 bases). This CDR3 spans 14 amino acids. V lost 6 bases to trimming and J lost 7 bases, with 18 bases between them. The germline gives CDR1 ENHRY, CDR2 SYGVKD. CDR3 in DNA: TGTGCCATCAGGGATACAGGTCGCACTGATGAAGCTTTCTTT. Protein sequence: CAIRDTGRTDEAFF.

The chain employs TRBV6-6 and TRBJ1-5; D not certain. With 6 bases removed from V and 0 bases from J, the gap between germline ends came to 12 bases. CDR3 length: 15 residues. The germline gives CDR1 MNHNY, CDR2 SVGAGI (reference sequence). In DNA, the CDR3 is TGTGCCAGCAGGACGCGGGATATTAGCAATCAGCCCCAGCATTTT. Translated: CASRTRDISNQPQHF.